This TCR beta chain was observed in a study of T-cell reconstitution after alpha-beta-depleted transplantation in children. Whole-study findings and limits: T-cell counts and diversity at one year post-transplant came mainly from newly produced T cells. Surviving recipient T cells and thymic progenitors accounted for the high day-60 TCRbeta diversity observed in some patients. Approximately two months post-transplant, alpha-beta T cells reportedly originated from several hundred expanded graft clones.

This clonotype came up many times. Its antigen is still unknown. The TCRbeta library was prepared with unique molecular identifiers. MiXCR was run by TCRdb on the PCR reads, yielding one entry per CDR3 protein. Among nearly 250,000 distinct CDR3 sequences listed, roughly 8.2% were seen once. The CDR3 has 15 amino acids. Per germline, CDR1 SNHLY and CDR2 FYNNEI. After removal of 1 base from V and 5 bases from J, the junction contained 7 bases not matched to a gene. The genes are TRBV2 and TRBJ1-1; 7 bases are shared with TRBD1. This receptor was taken from a male patient younger than 18 who had a stem cell transplant for acute lymphoblastic leukemia, so the T cells may come from the graft donor. The specimen was PBMCs, mostly from graft donor cells, collected 180 days after TCRalphabeta/CD19-depleted stem cell transplant. CDR3 in amino acids: CASSEEGRGRTEAFF. The CDR3 DNA sequence: TGTGCCAGCAGTGAAGAAGGGAGGGGGCGGACTGAAGCTTTCTTT.